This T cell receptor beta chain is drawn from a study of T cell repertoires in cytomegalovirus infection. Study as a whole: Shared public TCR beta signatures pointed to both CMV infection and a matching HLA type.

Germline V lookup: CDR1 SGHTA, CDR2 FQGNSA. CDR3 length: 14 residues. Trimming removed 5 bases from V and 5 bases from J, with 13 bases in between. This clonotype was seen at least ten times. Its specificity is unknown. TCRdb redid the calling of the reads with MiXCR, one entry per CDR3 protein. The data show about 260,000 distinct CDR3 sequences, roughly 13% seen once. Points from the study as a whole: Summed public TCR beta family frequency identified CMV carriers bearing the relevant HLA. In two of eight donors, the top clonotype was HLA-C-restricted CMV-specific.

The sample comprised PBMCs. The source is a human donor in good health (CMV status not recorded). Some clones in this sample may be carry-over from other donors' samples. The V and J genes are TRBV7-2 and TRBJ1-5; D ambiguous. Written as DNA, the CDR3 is TGTGCCAGCAGCCCGTTGGAGGCAGATCAGCCCCAGCATTTT. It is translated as CASSPLEADQPQHF.